These T cell receptor beta chains were read from a single sample in a study of radiotherapy plus CTLA-4 blockade in lung cancer. Assay: immunoSEQ multiplex PCR; the TCRdb copy retains only in-frame clones and omits some. The data hold around 20,000 clones, with 86% observed a single time. Sequences were derived from peripheral blood, sampled from a patient treated with radiotherapy plus ipilimumab. All receptors come from a human donor with non-small cell lung cancer whose response to radiotherapy plus ipilimumab could not be evaluated. CDR3s include the opening cysteine and the closing phenylalanine or tryptophan. The D gene is left open where the match is weak. Clone size is not always given. Where it is, it says once, few, many or a class for expanded clones.

>TRBD1|.|TRBV29-1|TRBJ1-1
CSVDGTGSMNTEAFF
TGCAGCGTTGATGGGACAGGGAGTATGAACACTGAAGCTTTCTTT
>TRBD1|.|TRBV18|TRBJ2-3
CASATGTGNSDTQYF
TGTGCCAGCGCAACCGGGACAGGGAACTCAGATACGCAGTATTTT
>.|.|TRBV5-1|TRBJ2-1
CASSLTAAYNEQFF
TGCGCCAGCAGCTTGACAGCAGCCTACAATGAGCAGTTCTTC
>.|.|TRBV7-9|TRBJ2-2
CASSLSPGEERSGELFF
TGTGCCAGCAGCTTAAGTCCGGGAGAGGAAAGGTCCGGGGAGCTGTTTTTT
>.|.|TRBV5-1|TRBJ1-1
CASSFQVHGGNTEAFF
TGCGCCAGCAGCTTCCAGGTCCACGGTGGGAACACTGAAGCTTTCTTT
>.|.|TRBV29-1|TRBJ1-2
CSVGGDVQSGGYTF
TGCAGCGTGGGGGGGGACGTACAATCGGGGGGCTACACCTTC
>TRBD2|.|TRBV7-8|TRBJ2-5
CASSLRTSDGETQYF
TGTGCCAGCAGCTTAAGGACTAGCGACGGGGAGACCCAGTACTTC
>.|.|TRBV5-1|TRBJ2-2
CASSPWVGATTGELFF
TGCGCCAGCAGCCCTTGGGTGGGGGCGACCACCGGGGAGCTGTTTTTT
>.|.|TRBV5-1|TRBJ1-1
CASSPDTGGVTEAFF
TGCGCCAGCAGCCCGGACACGGGAGGGGTCACTGAAGCTTTCTTT
>.|.|TRBV7-2|TRBJ1-5
CASSLVGGSGNQPQHF
TGTGCCAGCAGCTTAGTCGGGGGAAGTGGCAATCAGCCCCAGCATTTT
>.|.|TRBV6-5|TRBJ1-1
CASSQLRNTEAFF
TGTGCCAGCAGTCAACTTAGAAACACTGAAGCTTTCTTT
>.|.|TRBV5-1|TRBJ2-5
CASAQGRGRETQYF
TGCGCCAGCGCCCAAGGGCGCGGGCGGGAGACCCAGTACTTC
>TRBD2|.|TRBV19|TRBJ2-2
CARESAGASGELFF
TGTGCCAGGGAGTCAGCGGGAGCATCCGGGGAGCTGTTTTTT
>.|.|TRBV2|TRBJ2-2
CASRGPATNTGELFF
TGTGCCAGCAGGGGGCCAGCCACGAACACCGGGGAGCTGTTTTTT
>TRBD2|.|TRBV7-9|TRBJ2-3
CASSLAGVSGRTDTQYF
TGTGCCAGCAGCTTGGCGGGGGTTAGCGGGAGAACAGATACGCAGTATTTT
>.|once|TRBV4-2|TRBJ1-4
CASNGWSSGEKLFF
TGTGCCAGCAACGGATGGAGTAGTGGTGAAAAACTGTTTTTT
>TRBD1|.|TRBV5-1|TRBJ2-7
CASKLGLGQGYEQYF
TGCGCCAGCAAATTGGGGTTGGGACAGGGTTACGAGCAGTACTTC
>TRBD1|.|TRBV10-3|TRBJ1-2
CAITQGTGLNYGYTF
TGTGCCATCACGCAGGGGACAGGTTTGAACTATGGCTACACCTTC
>.|once|TRBV4-1|TRBJ2-3
CASSQSGGLDTQYF
TGCGCCAGCAGCCAATCGGGGGGCCTGGATACGCAGTATTTT
>.|.|TRBV2|TRBJ2-3
CASTRGVAWGTDTQYF
TGTGCCAGCACCAGGGGAGTAGCGTGGGGCACAGATACGCAGTATTTT
>.|.|TRBV6-1|TRBJ2-3
CASTSVGVDTQYF
TGTGCCAGCACCTCAGTCGGGGTAGATACGCAGTATTTT
>.|.|TRBV6-1|TRBJ1-1
CASIVPTGMNTEAFF
TGTGCCAGCATAGTCCCCACAGGGATGAACACTGAAGCTTTCTTT
>.|.|TRBV7-9|TRBJ1-5
CASSSGGGNQPQHF
TGTGCCAGCAGCTCGGGTGGGGGGAATCAGCCCCAGCATTTT
>TRBD2|.|TRBV4-1|TRBJ2-1
CASSQKVPFGVLAGGGNEQFF
TGCGCCAGCAGCCAAAAGGTACCCTTCGGTGTCTTAGCGGGAGGGGGCAATGAGCAGTTCTTC
>.|.|TRBV11-3|TRBJ2-6
CASSPSSGANVLTF
TGTGCCAGCAGCCCGAGCTCTGGGGCCAACGTCCTGACTTTC
>TRBD2|.|TRBV4-2|TRBJ2-3
CASSPRGGTSDRVTDTQYF
TGTGCCAGCAGCCCCAGGGGGGGGACTAGCGATAGGGTCACAGATACGCAGTATTTT
>TRBD1|.|TRBV28|TRBJ2-1
CASRRTGGNEQFF
TGTGCCAGCAGGCGTACAGGGGGCAATGAGCAGTTCTTC
>.|.|TRBV25-1|TRBJ2-7
CASSEGGGIYEQYF
TGTGCCAGCAGTGAGGGTGGCGGGATTTACGAGCAGTACTTC
>TRBD2|.|TRBV19|TRBJ2-1
CASSTPGLVLYEQFF
TGTGCCAGTTCCACCCCGGGACTAGTACTATATGAGCAGTTCTTC
>TRBD2|.|TRBV5-6|TRBJ2-7
CASSLRGLAGVLSEQYF
TGTGCCAGCAGCTTGAGGGGACTAGCGGGAGTCTTATCCGAGCAGTACTTC
>.|.|TRBV27|TRBJ2-7
CASSRSGLVPYEQYF
TGTGCCAGCAGCCGCTCAGGGCTAGTGCCCTACGAGCAGTACTTC
>.|.|TRBV7-8|TRBJ1-2
CASTMDSPNYGYTF
TGTGCCAGCACTATGGACAGCCCGAACTATGGCTACACCTTC
>TRBD1|.|TRBV5-4|TRBJ2-7
CASRPDRGRDEQYF
TGTGCCAGCAGACCCGACAGGGGCAGGGACGAGCAGTACTTC
>TRBD2|.|TRBV4-2|TRBJ2-6
CASSQDPAGDSGANVLTF
TGTGCCAGCAGCCAAGATCCAGCGGGGGACTCTGGGGCCAACGTCCTGACTTTC
>TRBD1|.|TRBV27|TRBJ1-1
CASSLVRGTEAFF
TGTGCCAGCAGTTTGGTCAGGGGGACTGAAGCTTTCTTT
>TRBD1|once|TRBV5-6|TRBJ2-6
CASSYRDRGNVLTF
TGTGCCAGCAGCTACCGGGACAGGGGGAACGTCCTGACTTTC
>TRBD1|.|TRBV4-3|TRBJ1-4
CASSQVLDRGYEKLFF
TGCGCCAGCAGCCAAGTCCTGGACAGGGGGTATGAAAAACTGTTTTTT
>.|.|TRBV5-1|TRBJ2-7
CASRNLLAARNEQYF
TGCGCCAGCAGAAACCTCCTAGCTGCCCGGAACGAGCAGTACTTC
>TRBD1|.|TRBV7-6|TRBJ2-7
CASSSGQGARYEQYF
TGTGCCAGCAGCTCGGGACAGGGGGCAAGATACGAGCAGTACTTC
>.|.|TRBV6-5|TRBJ2-7
CASRQQVASYEQYF
TGTGCCAGCAGACAGCAGGTTGCGTCCTACGAGCAGTACTTC
>TRBD1|.|TRBV28|TRBJ1-2
CASSVTGGYYGYTF
TGTGCCAGCAGTGTAACAGGGGGCTATTATGGCTACACCTTC
>.|few|TRBV5-5|TRBJ1-2
CASSLRANYGYTF
TGTGCCAGCAGCTTGCGGGCTAACTATGGCTACACCTTC
>TRBD1|.|TRBV28|TRBJ1-5
CASSPTGGGWRSDQPQHF
TGTGCCAGCAGCCCAACAGGGGGCGGTTGGCGAAGTGATCAGCCCCAGCATTTT
>.|.|TRBV13|TRBJ2-2
CASSPPGGVNTGELFF
TGTGCCAGCAGCCCCCCGGGCGGGGTCAACACCGGGGAGCTGTTTTTT
>.|once|TRBV28|TRBJ1-2
CASSISAGGYTF
TGTGCCAGCAGTATTTCGGCGGGTGGCTACACCTTC
>.|once|TRBV7-9|TRBJ2-5
CASSIGLDETQYF
TGTGCCAGCAGCATAGGACTTGACGAGACCCAGTACTTC
>.|.|TRBV27|TRBJ1-5
CASSLGGVNQPQHF
TGTGCCAGCAGTCTGGGCGGGGTCAATCAGCCCCAGCATTTT
>.|.|TRBV19|TRBJ2-6
CASSIRELTNVLTF
TGTGCCAGTAGTATAAGGGAGTTGACCAACGTCCTGACTTTC
>.|few|TRBV2|TRBJ2-7
CASSVSLTVYEQYF
TGTGCCAGCAGTGTGTCCTTGACAGTTTACGAGCAGTACTTC
>.|.|TRBV6-1|TRBJ2-3
CASSEDGGRAEADTQYF
TGTGCCAGCAGTGAGGACGGCGGGCGCGCGGAAGCAGATACGCAGTATTTT
>.|.|TRBV6-1|TRBJ1-5
CASSRFNQPQHF
TGTGCCAGCAGCCGTTTTAATCAGCCCCAGCATTTT
>TRBD2|once|TRBV5-1|TRBJ2-1
CASSLEGTSGRAWVGRSSYNEQFF
TGCGCCAGCAGCTTGGAAGGGACTAGCGGGAGGGCCTGGGTAGGCCGAAGCTCCTACAATGAGCAGTTCTTC
>TRBD2|.|TRBV29-1|TRBJ2-1
CSVTGTSRVNEQFF
TGCAGCGTAACCGGGACTAGCCGGGTCAATGAGCAGTTCTTC
>.|once|TRBV10-3|TRBJ2-5
CAISESRGGNTQETQYF
TGTGCCATCAGTGAGTCAAGGGGAGGAAATACCCAAGAGACCCAGTACTTC
>TRBD2|.|TRBV19|TRBJ2-1
CASSGTSYEQFF
TGTGCCAGCTCCGGGACTAGTTATGAGCAGTTCTTC